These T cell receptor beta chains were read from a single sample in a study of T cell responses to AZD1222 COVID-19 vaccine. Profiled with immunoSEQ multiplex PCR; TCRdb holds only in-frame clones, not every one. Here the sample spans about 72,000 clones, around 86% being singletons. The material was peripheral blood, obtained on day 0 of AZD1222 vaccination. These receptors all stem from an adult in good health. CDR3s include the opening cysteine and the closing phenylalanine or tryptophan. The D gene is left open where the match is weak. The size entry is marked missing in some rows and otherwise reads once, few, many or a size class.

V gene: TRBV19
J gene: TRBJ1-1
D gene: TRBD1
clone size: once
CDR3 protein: CASRFDRGTEAFF
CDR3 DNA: TGTGCCAGTAGGTTCGACAGGGGCACTGAAGCTTTCTTT

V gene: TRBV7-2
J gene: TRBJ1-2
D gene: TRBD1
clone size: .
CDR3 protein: CASSLDRGYGYTF
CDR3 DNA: TGTGCCAGCAGTTTGGACAGGGGCTATGGCTACACCTTC

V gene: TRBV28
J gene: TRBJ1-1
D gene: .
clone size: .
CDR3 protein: CASSQTGRGTTEAFF
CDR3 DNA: TGTGCCAGCAGTCAAACGGGGAGGGGGACCACTGAAGCTTTCTTT

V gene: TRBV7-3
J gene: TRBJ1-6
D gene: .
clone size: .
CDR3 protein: CASSFTEDSPLHF
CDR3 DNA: TGTGCCAGCAGCTTCACCGAGGATTCACCCCTCCACTTT

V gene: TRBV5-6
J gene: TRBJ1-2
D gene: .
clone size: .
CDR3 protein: CASSLVFGSPEF
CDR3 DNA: TGTGCCAGCAGCTTGGTATTCGGCAGCCCGGAGTTC

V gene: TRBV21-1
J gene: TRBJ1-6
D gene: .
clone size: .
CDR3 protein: CASSSGAVSPLHF
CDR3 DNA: TGTGCCAGCAGCAGCGGGGCGGTTTCACCCCTCCACTTT

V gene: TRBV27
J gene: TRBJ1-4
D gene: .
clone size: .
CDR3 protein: CASSTGTLNEKLFF
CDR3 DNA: TGTGCCAGCAGTACGGGGACGCTTAATGAAAAACTGTTTTTT

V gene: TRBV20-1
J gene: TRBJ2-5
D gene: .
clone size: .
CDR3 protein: CSAEDQETQYF
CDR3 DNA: TGCAGTGCCGAGGACCAAGAGACCCAGTACTTC

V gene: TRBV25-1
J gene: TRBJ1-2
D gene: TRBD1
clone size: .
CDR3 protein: CASIYRDRALSAPF
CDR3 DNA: TGTGCCAGCATTTACCGGGACAGAGCCCTGTCCGCCCCCTTC

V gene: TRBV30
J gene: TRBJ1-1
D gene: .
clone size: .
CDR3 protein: CAWIIATEAFF
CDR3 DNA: TGTGCCTGGATCATAGCTACTGAAGCTTTCTTT

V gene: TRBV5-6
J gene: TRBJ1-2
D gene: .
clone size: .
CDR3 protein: CASSLSGFTSGYTF
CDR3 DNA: TGTGCCAGCAGCTTGTCAGGCTTCACGTCTGGCTACACCTTC

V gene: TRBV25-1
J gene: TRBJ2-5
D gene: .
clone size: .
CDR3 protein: CASTLAETQYF
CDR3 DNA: TGTGCCAGCACCCTAGCTGAGACCCAGTACTTC

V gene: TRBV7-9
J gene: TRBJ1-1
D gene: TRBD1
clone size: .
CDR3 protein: CASLPTTGGITEAFF
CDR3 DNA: TGTGCCAGCCTTCCTACTACAGGGGGGATTACTGAAGCTTTCTTT

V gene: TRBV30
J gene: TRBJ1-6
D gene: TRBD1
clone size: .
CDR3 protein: CAFRSGTAYSPLHF
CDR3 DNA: TGTGCCTTCAGATCCGGGACAGCTTATTCACCCCTCCACTTT

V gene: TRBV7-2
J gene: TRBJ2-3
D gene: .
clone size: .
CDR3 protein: CASSVQVSSTDTQYF
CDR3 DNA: TGTGCCAGCAGCGTACAGGTTTCTAGCACAGATACGCAGTATTTT

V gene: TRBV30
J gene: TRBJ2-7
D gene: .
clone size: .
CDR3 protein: CASGSGLYEQYF
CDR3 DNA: TGTGCCTCAGGGAGCGGGCTCTACGAGCAGTACTTC

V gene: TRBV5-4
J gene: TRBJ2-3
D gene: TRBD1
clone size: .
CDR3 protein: CASSLGTGKTDTQYF
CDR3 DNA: TGTGCCAGCAGCTTGGGGACAGGGAAAACAGATACGCAGTATTTT

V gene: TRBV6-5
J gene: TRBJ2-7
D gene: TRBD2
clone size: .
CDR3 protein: CASSLTSRYEQYF
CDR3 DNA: TGTGCCAGCAGTTTGACTAGCAGATACGAGCAGTACTTC

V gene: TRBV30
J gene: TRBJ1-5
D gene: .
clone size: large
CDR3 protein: CAWSVGPGAYQPQHF
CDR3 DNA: TGTGCCTGGAGTGTGGGCCCGGGAGCCTATCAGCCCCAGCATTTT

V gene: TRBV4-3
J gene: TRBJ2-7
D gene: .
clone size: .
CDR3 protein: CASSHADGRPQYEQYF
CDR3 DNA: TGCGCCAGCAGCCACGCCGATGGACGGCCACAGTACGAGCAGTACTTC

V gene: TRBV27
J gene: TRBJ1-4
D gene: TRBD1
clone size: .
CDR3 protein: CASQRQGFNEKLFF
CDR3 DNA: TGTGCCAGCCAACGACAGGGGTTTAATGAAAAACTGTTTTTT

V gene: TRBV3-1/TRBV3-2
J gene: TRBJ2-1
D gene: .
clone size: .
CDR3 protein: CASSKEVVQFF
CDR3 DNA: TGTGCCAGCAGTAAGGAGGTGGTGCAGTTCTTC

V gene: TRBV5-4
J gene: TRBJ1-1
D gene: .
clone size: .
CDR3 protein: CASSFSNREAFF
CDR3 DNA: TGTGCCAGCAGCTTTTCAAACAGGGAAGCTTTCTTT

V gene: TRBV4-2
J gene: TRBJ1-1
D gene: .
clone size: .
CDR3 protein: CASSQSDGNTEAFF
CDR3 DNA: TGTGCCAGCAGCCAATCGGACGGGAACACTGAAGCTTTCTTT

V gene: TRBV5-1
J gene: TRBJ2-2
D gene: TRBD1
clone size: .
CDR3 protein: CASSGQGDTGELFF
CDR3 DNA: TGCGCCAGCAGCGGGCAGGGGGACACCGGGGAGCTGTTTTTT

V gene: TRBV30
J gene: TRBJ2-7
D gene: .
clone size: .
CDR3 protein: CAWSEGPTGEQYF
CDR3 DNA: TGTGCCTGGAGTGAGGGGCCTACCGGGGAGCAGTACTTC

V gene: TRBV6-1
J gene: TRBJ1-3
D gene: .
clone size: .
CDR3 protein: CASSQTKNTIYF
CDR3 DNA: TGTGCCAGCAGTCAGACAAAGAACACCATATATTTT

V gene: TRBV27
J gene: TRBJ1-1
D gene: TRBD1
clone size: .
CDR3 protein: CASSSPGTGVAEAFF
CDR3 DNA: TGTGCCAGCAGTTCCCCCGGGACAGGGGTAGCGGAAGCTTTCTTT

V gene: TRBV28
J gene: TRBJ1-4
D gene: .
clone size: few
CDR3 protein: CASSLAGFEKLFF
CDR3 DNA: TGTGCCAGCAGTCTGGCAGGGTTTGAAAAACTGTTTTTT

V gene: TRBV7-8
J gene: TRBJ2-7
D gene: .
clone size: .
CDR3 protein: CASSLAPLLTYEQYF
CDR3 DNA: TGTGCCAGCAGCTTAGCGCCGTTATTAACCTACGAGCAGTACTTC

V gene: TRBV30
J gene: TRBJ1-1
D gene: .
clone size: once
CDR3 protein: CAWTETNTEAFF
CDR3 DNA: TGTGCCTGGACAGAGACGAACACTGAAGCTTTCTTT

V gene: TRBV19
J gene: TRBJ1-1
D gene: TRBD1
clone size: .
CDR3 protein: CASSSGQGVVDTEAFF
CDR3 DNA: TGTGCCAGTAGTAGCGGACAGGGGGTCGTTGACACTGAAGCTTTCTTT

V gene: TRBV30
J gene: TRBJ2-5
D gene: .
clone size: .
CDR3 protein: CAWSVTGGETQYF
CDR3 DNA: TGTGCCTGGAGTGTAACCGGGGGAGAGACCCAGTACTTC

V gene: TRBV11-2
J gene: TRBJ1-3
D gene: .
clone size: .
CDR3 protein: CASSFLGGLSGNTIYF
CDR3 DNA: TGTGCCAGCAGCTTCCTGGGGGGACTCTCTGGAAACACCATATATTTT

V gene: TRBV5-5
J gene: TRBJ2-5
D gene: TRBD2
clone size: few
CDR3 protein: CASSSSTSGVGETQYF
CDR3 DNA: TGTGCCAGCAGCTCCTCGACTAGCGGGGTGGGGGAGACCCAGTACTTC